The clone carrying this T cell receptor (beta chain) has just one count. What it recognizes is unknown. This entry belongs to a study of CD4 T cells in relation to SARS-CoV-2 and coronaviruses. Overall study: PBMCs were cultured with antigen for over 8 days before TCR beta sequencing. The restricting HLA molecule for shared crossreactive spike epitopes was mapped.

CEF-cultured naive and memory CD4+ T cell DNA got survey-level sequencing. Method: immunoSEQ multiplex PCR; TCRdb's copy keeps in-frame clones and lacks some. The sample has over 40,000 clones, over 75% seen once. V lost 0 bases and J lost 3; bases outside the gene matches: 10. This CDR3 comprises 18 residues. Germline V gene lookup returns CDR1 KGHDR and CDR2 SFDVKD. The sequence was obtained from an adult with COVID-19. V gene TRBV24-1 combines with J gene TRBJ2-5; TRBD2 agrees at 9 bases. Sequencing was performed on naive CD4+ T cells from PBMCs, cultured in vitro. The subset was: naive CD4+ T cells isolated by negative enrichment. The chain's CDR3 is CATSDLRLASGGKETQYF. The CDR3 DNA follows: TGTGCCACCAGTGATTTGCGCCTCGCGAGCGGGGGGAAAGAGACCCAGTACTTC.